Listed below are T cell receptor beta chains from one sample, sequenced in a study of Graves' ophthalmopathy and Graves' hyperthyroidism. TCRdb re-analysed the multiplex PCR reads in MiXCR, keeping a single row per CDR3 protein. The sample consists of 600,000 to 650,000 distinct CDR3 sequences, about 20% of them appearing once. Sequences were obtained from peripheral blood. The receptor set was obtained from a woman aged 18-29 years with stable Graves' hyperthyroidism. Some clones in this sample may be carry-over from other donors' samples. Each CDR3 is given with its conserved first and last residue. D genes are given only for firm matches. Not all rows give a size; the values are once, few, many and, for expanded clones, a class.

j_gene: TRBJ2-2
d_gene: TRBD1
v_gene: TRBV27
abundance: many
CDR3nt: TGTGCCAGCACCCGTACACCGGGACAGGGCTCCCGAGGTGCCGGGGAGCTGTTTTTT
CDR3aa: CASTRTPGQGSRGAGELFF

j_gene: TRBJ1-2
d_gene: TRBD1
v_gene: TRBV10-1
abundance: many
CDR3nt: TGCGCCATCCCCGGACAGGAGGACTATGGCTACACCTTC
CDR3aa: CAIPGQEDYGYTF

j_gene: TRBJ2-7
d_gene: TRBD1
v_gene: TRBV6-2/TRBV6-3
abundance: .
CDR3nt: TGTGCCAGCAGAAGAATATCTTGGACAGGGGGCTACGAGCAGTACTTC
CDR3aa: CASRRISWTGGYEQYF

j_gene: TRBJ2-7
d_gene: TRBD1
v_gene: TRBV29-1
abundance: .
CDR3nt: TGCAGCGTTGATCGTTCCGGGACAGCTTCCTACGAGCAGTACTTC
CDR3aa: CSVDRSGTASYEQYF

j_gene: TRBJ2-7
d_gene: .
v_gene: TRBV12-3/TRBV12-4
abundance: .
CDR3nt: TGTGCCAGCAGTAGGGGACCTTCAAACCACGAGCAGTACTTC
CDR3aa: CASSRGPSNHEQYF

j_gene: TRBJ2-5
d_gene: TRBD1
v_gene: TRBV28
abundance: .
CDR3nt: TGTGCCAGCAGTTTGGGGACAGGCTACCAAGAGACCCAGTACTTC
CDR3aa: CASSLGTGYQETQYF

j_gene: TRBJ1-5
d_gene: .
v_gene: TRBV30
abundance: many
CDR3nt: TGTGCCTGGAAGGGGCCTAATCAGCCCCAGCATTTT
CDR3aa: CAWKGPNQPQHF

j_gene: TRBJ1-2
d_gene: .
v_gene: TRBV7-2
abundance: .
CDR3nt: TGTGCCAGCAGCGGCGGGACGGTCTATGGCTACACCTTC
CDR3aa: CASSGGTVYGYTF

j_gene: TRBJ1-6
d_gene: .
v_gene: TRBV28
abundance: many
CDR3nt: TGTGCCAGCAACCCCACCGTTCCCGGTTCACCCCTCCACTTT
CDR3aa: CASNPTVPGSPLHF

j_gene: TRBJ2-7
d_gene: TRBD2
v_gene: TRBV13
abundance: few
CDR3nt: TGTGCCAGCAGCTTAGCGGGACTAGCGGGGGTACAGAGGGGCGAGCAGTACTTC
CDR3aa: CASSLAGLAGVQRGEQYF